This T cell receptor (beta chain) was observed in a study of T-cell reconstitution after alpha-beta-depleted transplantation in children. This clonotype was seen more than once but under ten times. The antigen is not known. Study outcomes and limitations: Once a year had passed after transplant, T-cell counts and diversity came mostly from newly produced T cells. TCRbeta diversity was high at day 60 in some patients (a result of surviving recipient T cells and thymic progenitors). Roughly two months post-transplant, alpha-beta T cells reportedly originated from several hundred graft clones that had expanded.

Germline V gives CDR1 SGDLS, CDR2 YYNGEE. CDR3 size: 13 residues. With 3 bases removed from V and 9 bases from J, the gap between germline ends came to 13 bases. Preparation of the TCRbeta library involved a method that used unique molecular identifiers. A single record per CDR3 protein comes from TCRdb applying MiXCR to the PCR reads. This table has about 980,000 distinct CDR3 sequences, under 30% appearing once. The rearrangement links TRBV9 to TRBJ1-5, with D possibly being TRBD1 (5 bases). The TCR originated in a boy under two years old who had a stem cell transplant for SCID, so the T cells may come from the graft donor. The specimen comprised PBMCs, mostly from graft donor cells, sampled 360 days after TCRalphabeta/CD19-depleted stem cell transplant. The CDR3 here is CASSARDGGPQHF. The DNA of the CDR3 is TGTGCCAGCAGCGCGAGGGACGGAGGGCCCCAGCATTTT.